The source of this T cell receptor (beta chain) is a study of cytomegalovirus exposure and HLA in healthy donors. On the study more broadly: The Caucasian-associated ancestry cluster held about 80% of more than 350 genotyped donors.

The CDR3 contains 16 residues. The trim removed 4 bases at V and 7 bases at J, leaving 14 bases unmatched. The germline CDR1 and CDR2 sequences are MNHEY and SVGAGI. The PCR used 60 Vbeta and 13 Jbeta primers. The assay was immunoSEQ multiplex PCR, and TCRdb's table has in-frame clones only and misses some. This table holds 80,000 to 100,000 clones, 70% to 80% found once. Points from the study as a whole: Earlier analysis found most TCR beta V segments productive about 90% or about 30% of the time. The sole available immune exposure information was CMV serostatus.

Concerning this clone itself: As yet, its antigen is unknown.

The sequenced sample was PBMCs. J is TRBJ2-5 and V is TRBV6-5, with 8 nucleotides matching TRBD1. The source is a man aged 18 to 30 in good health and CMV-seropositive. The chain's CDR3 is CASSSEDRAVSGTQYF. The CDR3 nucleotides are TGTGCCAGCAGTTCCGAGGACAGGGCCGTCTCGGGGACCCAGTACTTC.